These 11 T cell receptor beta chains came from one sample sequenced in a study of T cell responses to AZD1222 COVID-19 vaccine. Measured with immunoSEQ multiplex PCR; TCRdb has only the in-frame clones, and not every one. The table records 150,000 to 200,000 clones, nearly 95% of them present only once. Sequenced material: peripheral blood, taken on day 0 of AZD1222 vaccination. These TCRs come from an adult in good health.

This clone occurred once. The chain uses TRBV7-2 and TRBJ2-3, with TRBD2 matching 7 bases. Trimming removed 1 base from V and 0 bases from J; junction bases left unmatched: 4. The CDR3 is 16 residues long. Per the germline V gene, CDR1 is SGHTA and CDR2 is FQGNSA. CDR3 region: CASSLGAGTSTDTQYF. CDR3 nucleotides: TGTGCCAGCAGCTTAGGAGCGGGAACTAGCACAGATACGCAGTATTTT.

This sequence joins TRBV11-2 and TRBJ2-5, with D perhaps TRBD2 (7 bases). From germline, CDR1 is SGHAT and CDR2 FQNNGV. The CDR3 runs 17 residues. Trimming removed 9 bases at V and 2 bases at J, with 25 bases between. CDR3 in amino acids: CASRKIGRGALQETQYF. In DNA form, the CDR3 reads TGTGCCAGTAGAAAAATCGGACGGGGGGCTCTTCAAGAGACCCAGTACTTC.

The J gene is TRBJ1-1, the V gene TRBV7-8; D remains ambiguous. With 1 base removed from V and 2 bases from J, the gap between germline ends came to 8 bases. The CDR3 runs 14 residues. Germline CDR1 reads SGHVS; CDR2 reads FQNEAQ. The CDR3 reads CASSLVTGNTEAFF. The CDR3 DNA sequence: TGTGCCAGCAGCTTAGTTACGGGAAACACTGAAGCTTTCTTT.

The J gene is TRBJ2-7, the V gene TRBV4-2; TRBD2 aligns across 8 bases. The CDR3 extends over 16 amino acids. Germline assignment: CDR1 LGHNA and CDR2 YNFKEQ. Trimming removed 1 base from V and 3 bases from J; junction bases left unmatched: 8. This CDR3 reads CASSQVGGGINYEQYF. The CDR3 bases are TGTGCCAGCAGCCAAGTGGGCGGGGGGATAAACTACGAGCAGTACTTC.

The chain recombines TRBV30 with TRBJ1-5; D uncertain. The germline gives CDR1 GTSNPN, CDR2 SVGIG (reference sequence). This CDR3 comprises 15 residues. Trimming took 1 base from V and 5 from J, leaving 15 bases between them. DNA of the CDR3: TGTGCCTGGAGTGATGAATTTATTAGGGATCAGCCCCAGCATTTT. Translation: CAWSDEFIRDQPQHF.

The V and J genes are TRBV27 and TRBJ2-3; 11 bases fit TRBD2. Trimming at V came to 3 bases and at J to 6 bases, leaving 11 bases not matched to a gene. Germline values: CDR1 MNHEY, CDR2 SMNVEV (reference sequence). The CDR3 has 17 residues. CDR3: CASSFLRTSGGSDTQYF. CDR3 DNA: TGTGCCAGCAGTTTCCTCCGAACTAGCGGGGGTTCCGATACGCAGTATTTT.

The rearrangement links TRBV28 to TRBJ2-7, with TRBD1 matching over 7 bases. Germline trimming cut 8 bases from V and 0 bases from J; bases unmatched to any gene: 4. Germline CDR1 reads MDHEN; CDR2 reads SYDVKM. The CDR3 is 13 residues long. Here the CDR3 DNA reads TGTGCCAGCTACAGGGGTAGCTCCTACGAGCAGTACTTC. As protein: CASYRGSSYEQYF.

Of note for this clone: Other DNA sequences in this sample translate to the same CDR3. The gene calls are TRBV18 and TRBJ1-1; D is unclear. Trimming took off 3 bases at V and 3 bases at J, with 8 bases between the two ends. CDR1 and CDR2 from the germline V gene are KGHSH and LQKENI. The CDR3 sequence is 13 residues long. The CDR3 DNA reads TGTGCCAGCTCACCCGGACGTGACACTGAAGCTTTCTTT. The encoded protein is CASSPGRDTEAFF.

This clone appeared once. V and J are TRBV2 and TRBJ1-5; D perhaps matches TRBD1 (6 bases). The CDR3 spans 15 residues. CDR1 is SNHLY, CDR2 FYNNEI, per germline. V gave up 4 bases and J gave up 4 bases, with 14 bases separating them. The chain's CDR3 is CASSAAGARNQPQHF. In nucleotides, the CDR3 is TGTGCCAGCAGTGCGGCAGGGGCCCGAAATCAGCCCCAGCATTTT.

The CDR3 bases are TGTGCCAGCAGCTTTAGTAACAGCTACGAGCAGTACTTC. Translated, it gives CASSFSNSYEQYF. This sequence joins TRBV5-4 and TRBJ2-7; D is unresolved. Trimming pared 2 bases from V and 3 bases from J, leaving 9 bases between. Germline V gene data show CDR1 as SGHNT and CDR2 as YYREEE (reference sequence). This CDR3 contains 13 residues.

In nucleotides, the CDR3 is TGCGCCAGCAGCTTGGCCCCAGTGAGGGGAGAAGAGACCCAGTACTTC. As protein: CASSLAPVRGEETQYF. The chain is built from TRBV5-1 and TRBJ2-5; D possibly uses TRBD1 or TRBD2 (5 bases each). Trimming pared 0 bases from V and 3 bases from J, leaving 15 bases between. From germline, CDR1 is SGHRS and CDR2 YFSETQ. The CDR3 spans 16 residues.